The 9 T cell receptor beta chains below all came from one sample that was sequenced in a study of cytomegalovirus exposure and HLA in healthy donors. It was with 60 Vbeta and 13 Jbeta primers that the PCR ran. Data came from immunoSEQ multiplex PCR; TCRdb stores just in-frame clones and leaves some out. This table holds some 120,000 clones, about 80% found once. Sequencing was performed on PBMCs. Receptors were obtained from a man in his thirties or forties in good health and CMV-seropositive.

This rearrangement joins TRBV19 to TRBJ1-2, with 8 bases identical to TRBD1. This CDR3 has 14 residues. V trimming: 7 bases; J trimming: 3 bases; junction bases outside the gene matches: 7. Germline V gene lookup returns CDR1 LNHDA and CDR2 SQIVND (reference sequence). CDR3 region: CASTPDREDYGYTF. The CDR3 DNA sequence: TGTGCCAGTACCCCGGACAGGGAGGACTATGGCTACACCTTC.

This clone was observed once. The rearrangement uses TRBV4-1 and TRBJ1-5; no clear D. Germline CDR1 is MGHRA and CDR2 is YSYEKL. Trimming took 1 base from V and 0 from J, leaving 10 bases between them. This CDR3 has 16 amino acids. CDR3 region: CASSQAGGISNQPQHF. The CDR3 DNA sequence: TGCGCCAGCAGCCAAGCAGGAGGGATTAGCAATCAGCCCCAGCATTTT.

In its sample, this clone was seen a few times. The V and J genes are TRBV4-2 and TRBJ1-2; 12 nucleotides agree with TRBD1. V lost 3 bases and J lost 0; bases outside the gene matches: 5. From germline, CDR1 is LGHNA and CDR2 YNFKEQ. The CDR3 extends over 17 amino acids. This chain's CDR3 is CASSHGGQGATNYGYTF. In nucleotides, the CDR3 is TGTGCCAGCAGCCACGGGGGACAGGGGGCTACTAACTATGGCTACACCTTC.

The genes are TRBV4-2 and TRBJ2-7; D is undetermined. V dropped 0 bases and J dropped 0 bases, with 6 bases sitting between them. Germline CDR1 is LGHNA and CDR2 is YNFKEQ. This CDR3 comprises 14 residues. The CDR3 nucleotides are TGTGCCAGCAGCCAAGAGAAGCACTCCTACGAGCAGTACTTC. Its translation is CASSQEKHSYEQYF.

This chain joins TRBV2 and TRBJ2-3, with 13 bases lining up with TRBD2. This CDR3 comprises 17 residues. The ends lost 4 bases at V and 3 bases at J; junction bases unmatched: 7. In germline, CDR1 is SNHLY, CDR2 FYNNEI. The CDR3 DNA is TGTGCCAGCAGTGGGACTAGCGGGAGACTGAGGACAGATACGCAGTATTTT. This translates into CASSGTSGRLRTDTQYF.

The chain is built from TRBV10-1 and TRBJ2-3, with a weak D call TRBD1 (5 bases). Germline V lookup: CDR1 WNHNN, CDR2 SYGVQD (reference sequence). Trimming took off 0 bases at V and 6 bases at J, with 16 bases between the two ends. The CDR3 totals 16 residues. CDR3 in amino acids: CASSESNAGRYDTQYF. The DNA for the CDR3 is TGCGCCAGCAGTGAGTCGAATGCAGGGCGATACGATACGCAGTATTTT.

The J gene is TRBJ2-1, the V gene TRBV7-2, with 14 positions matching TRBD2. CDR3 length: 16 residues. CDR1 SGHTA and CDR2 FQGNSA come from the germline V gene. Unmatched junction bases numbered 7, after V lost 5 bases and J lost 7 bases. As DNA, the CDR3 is TGTGCCAGCAGCCCCCGACTAGCGGGAGGGCGGAATGAGCAGTTCTTC. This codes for CASSPRLAGGRNEQFF.

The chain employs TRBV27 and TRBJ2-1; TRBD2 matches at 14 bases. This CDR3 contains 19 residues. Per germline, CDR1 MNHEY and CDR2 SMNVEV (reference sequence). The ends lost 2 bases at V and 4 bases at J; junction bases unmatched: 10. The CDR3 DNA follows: TGTGCCAGCAGTTTACTCCCAAAGGGACTAGCGGGGGATTACAATGAGCAGTTCTTC. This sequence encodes CASSLLPKGLAGDYNEQFF.

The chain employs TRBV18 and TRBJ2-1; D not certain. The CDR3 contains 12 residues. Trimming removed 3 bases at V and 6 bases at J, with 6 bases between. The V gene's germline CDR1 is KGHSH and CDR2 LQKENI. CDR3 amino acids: CASSPGFNEQFF. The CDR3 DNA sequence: TGTGCCAGCTCACCCGGGTTCAATGAGCAGTTCTTC.